This paragraph covers one T cell receptor (beta chain) sequence. This entry belongs to a study of T cell responses to AZD1222 COVID-19 vaccine. The repertoire was sequenced with immunoSEQ multiplex PCR; TCRdb's copy has only in-frame clones and lacks some. The sample has 150,000 to 200,000 clones; 85% to 90% are singletons. The sequences come from peripheral blood, collected 28 days after the second dose of the MenACWY control vaccine. This TCR was sampled from an adult who received the MenACWY meningococcal vaccine as a control.

This CDR3 is CASSTGTGTPETQYF. CDR3 coding DNA: TGCGCCAGCAGTACCGGGACAGGCACGCCGGAGACCCAGTACTTC. The chain combines TRBV5-1 with TRBJ2-5, with 8 bases aligning to TRBD1. V shed 5 bases and J 5 bases; nucleotides not matched to a gene: 11. This CDR3 has 15 residues. Germline V gene sequence: CDR1 SGHRS, CDR2 YFSETQ.